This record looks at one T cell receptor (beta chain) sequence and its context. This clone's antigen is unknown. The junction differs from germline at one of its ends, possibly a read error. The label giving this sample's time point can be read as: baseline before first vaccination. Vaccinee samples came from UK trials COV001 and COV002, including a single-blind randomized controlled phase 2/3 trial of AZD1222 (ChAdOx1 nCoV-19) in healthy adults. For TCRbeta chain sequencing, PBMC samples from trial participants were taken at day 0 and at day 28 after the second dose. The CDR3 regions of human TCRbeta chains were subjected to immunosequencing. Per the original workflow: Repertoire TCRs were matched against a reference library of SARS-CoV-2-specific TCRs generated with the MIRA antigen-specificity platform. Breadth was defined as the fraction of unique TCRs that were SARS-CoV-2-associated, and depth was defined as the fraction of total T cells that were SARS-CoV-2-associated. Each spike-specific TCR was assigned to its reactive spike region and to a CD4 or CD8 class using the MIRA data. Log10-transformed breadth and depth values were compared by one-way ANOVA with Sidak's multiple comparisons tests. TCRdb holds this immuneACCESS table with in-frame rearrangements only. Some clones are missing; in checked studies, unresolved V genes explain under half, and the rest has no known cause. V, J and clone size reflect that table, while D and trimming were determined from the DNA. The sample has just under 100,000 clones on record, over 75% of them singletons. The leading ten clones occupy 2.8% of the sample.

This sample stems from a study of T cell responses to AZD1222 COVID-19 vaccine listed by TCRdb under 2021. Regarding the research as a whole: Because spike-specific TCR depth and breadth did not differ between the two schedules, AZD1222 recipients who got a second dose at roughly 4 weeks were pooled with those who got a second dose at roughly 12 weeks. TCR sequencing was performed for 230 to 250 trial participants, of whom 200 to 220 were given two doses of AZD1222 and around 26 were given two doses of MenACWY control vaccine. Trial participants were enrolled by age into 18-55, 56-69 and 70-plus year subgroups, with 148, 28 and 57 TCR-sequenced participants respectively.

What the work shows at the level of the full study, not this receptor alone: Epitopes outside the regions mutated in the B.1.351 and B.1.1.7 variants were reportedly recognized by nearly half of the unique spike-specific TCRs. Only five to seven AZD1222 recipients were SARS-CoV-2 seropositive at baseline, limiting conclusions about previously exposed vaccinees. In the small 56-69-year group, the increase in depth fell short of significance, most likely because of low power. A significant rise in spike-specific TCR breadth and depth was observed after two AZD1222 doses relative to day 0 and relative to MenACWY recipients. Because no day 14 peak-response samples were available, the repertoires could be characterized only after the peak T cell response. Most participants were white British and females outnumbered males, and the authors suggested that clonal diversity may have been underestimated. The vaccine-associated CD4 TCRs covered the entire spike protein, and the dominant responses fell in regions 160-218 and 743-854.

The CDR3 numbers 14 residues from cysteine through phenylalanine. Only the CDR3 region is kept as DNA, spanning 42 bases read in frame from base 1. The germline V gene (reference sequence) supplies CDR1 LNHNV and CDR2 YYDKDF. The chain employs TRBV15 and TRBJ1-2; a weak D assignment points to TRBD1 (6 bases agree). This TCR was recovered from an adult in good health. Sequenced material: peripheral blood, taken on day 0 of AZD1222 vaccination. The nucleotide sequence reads TGTGCCACCAGCAGGGGATTCGGACAGCGCTCTTTCCCCTTC. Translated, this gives CATSRGFGQRSFPF.